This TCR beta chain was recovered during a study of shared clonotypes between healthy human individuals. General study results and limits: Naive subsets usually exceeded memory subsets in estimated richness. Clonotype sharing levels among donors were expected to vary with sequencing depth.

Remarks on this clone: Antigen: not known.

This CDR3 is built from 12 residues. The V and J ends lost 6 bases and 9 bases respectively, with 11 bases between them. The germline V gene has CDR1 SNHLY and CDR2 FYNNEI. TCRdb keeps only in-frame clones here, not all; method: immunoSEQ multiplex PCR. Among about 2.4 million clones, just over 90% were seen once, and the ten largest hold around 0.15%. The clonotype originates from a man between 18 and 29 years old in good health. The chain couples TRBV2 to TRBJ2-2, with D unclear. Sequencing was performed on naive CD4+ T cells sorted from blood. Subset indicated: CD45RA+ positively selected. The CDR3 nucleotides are TGTGCCAGCAGCCTCGAAAATTGGGAGCTGTTTTTT. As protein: CASSLENWELFF.